This T cell receptor (beta chain) is from a study of CD4 T cells in relation to SARS-CoV-2 and coronaviruses. General study points: Pre-pandemic and post-infection samples never came from the same donor.

Roughly 10^5 naive or memory CD4+ cells were cultured with CEF peptides for under twelve days. This clone has more than one count but fewer than ten. Its antigen is as yet unknown. The CDR3 is 15 residues long. Unmatched junction bases numbered 8, after V lost 5 bases and J lost 2 bases. CDR1 and CDR2 from the germline V gene are MDHEN and SYDVKM. Method: immunoSEQ multiplex PCR; TCRdb's copy keeps in-frame clones and lacks some. Here the sample spans 40,000 to 50,000 clones, about 87% being singletons. The TCR originated in an adult with COVID-19. V and J are TRBV28 and TRBJ2-7; 8 bases line up with TRBD2. What was sequenced was naive CD4+ T cells from PBMCs, cultured in vitro. The subset here: naive CD4+ T cells isolated by negative enrichment. The chain's CDR3 is CASSSGSGLTYEQYF. The CDR3 bases are TGTGCCAGCAGTAGCGGGAGTGGTTTGACCTACGAGCAGTACTTC. Looking up the rest from reference TRBV28 and TRBJ2-7 gives the full variable domain: DVKVTQSSRYLVKRTGEKVFLECVQDMDHENMFWYRQDPGLGLRLIYFSYDVKMKEKGDIPEGYSVSREKKERFSLILESASTNQTSMYLCASSSGSGLTYEQYFGPGTRLTVT.